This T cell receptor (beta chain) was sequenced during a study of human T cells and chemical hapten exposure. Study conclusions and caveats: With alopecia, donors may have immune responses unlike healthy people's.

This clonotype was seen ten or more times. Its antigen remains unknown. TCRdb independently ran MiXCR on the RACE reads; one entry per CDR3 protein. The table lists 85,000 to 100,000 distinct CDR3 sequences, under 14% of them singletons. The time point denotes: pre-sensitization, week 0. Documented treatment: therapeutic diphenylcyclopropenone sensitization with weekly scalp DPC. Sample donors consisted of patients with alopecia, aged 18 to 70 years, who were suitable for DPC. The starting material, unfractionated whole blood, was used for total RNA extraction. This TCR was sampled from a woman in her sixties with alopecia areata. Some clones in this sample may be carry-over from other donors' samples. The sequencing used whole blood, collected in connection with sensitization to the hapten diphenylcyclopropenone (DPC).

This CDR3 reads CASSLTAESSYNEQFF. The CDR3 DNA sequence: TGTGCCAGCAGCCTGACGGCAGAAAGCTCCTACAATGAGCAGTTCTTC. The chain has TRBV11-2 and TRBJ2-1; D call uncertain. The CDR3 runs to 16 residues. Germline V gives CDR1 SGHAT, CDR2 FQNNGV. Trimming cost V 5 bases and J 0 bases, with 14 bases left between them.